The rows below give T cell receptor beta chains drawn from one sample of a study of T-cell reconstitution after alpha-beta-depleted transplantation in children. MiXCR was run by TCRdb on the PCR reads, yielding one entry per CDR3 protein. The sample lists tens of thousands of distinct CDR3 sequences, over 15% occurring once. The starting material was PBMCs, mostly from graft donor cells, obtained 60 days after TCRalphabeta/CD19-depleted stem cell transplant. These receptors all come from a male patient aged 2 to 9 who had a stem cell transplant for acute lymphoblastic leukemia, so the T cells may come from the graft donor. The CDR3 runs from the conserved cysteine through the conserved F or W. The D gene is left open where the match is weak. A clone size is listed for some rows: how often the clone was seen (once, few, many), or a class if it is expanded.

J | D | size | V | DNA | CDR3
TRBJ2-5 | - | many | TRBV7-2 | TGTGCCAGCAGCCGCCGCACGACGGAGACCCAGTACTTC | CASSRRTTETQYF
TRBJ2-3 | TRBD1 | many | TRBV5-1 | TGCGCCAGCAGCGACCGGACAGGGGCAGATACGCAGTATTTT | CASSDRTGADTQYF
TRBJ2-7 | TRBD1 | - | TRBV3-1 | TGTGCCAGCAGCCCGGGACAGTCCGTCTACGAGCAGTACTTC | CASSPGQSVYEQYF
TRBJ2-1 | TRBD2 | few | TRBV20-1 | TGCAGTGCTCCCCACTTCGCGGGAGGTCTTGAGCAGTTCTTC | CSAPHFAGGLEQFF
TRBJ1-5 | - | - | TRBV5-1 | TGCGCCAGCAGCTTGTCCGGGGATAGCAATCAGCCCCAGCATTTT | CASSLSGDSNQPQHF
TRBJ2-7 | TRBD1 | many | TRBV27 | TGTGCCAGCAGTTTAAAAGGACAGGGGTTCTACGAGCAGTACTTC | CASSLKGQGFYEQYF
TRBJ2-4 | TRBD2 | many | TRBV11-2 | TGTGCCAGCAGCTGGACTAGCGGGATAACCAAAAACATTCAGTACTTC | CASSWTSGITKNIQYF
TRBJ1-2 | TRBD1 | - | TRBV20-1 | TGCAGTGCCTCACTTGACAGGGCTTCGGGCTATGGCTACACCTTC | CSASLDRASGYGYTF
TRBJ2-7 | - | many | TRBV15 | TGTGCCACCAGCAGAGATTTAGGAGACGAGCAGTACTTC | CATSRDLGDEQYF
TRBJ2-3 | - | many | TRBV10-3 | TGTGCCGTGGGAACCACAGATACGCAGTATTTT | CAVGTTDTQYF
TRBJ2-5 | TRBD1 | few | TRBV7-9 | TGTGCCAGCAGCTTTGAAACAGGGGGCACAGAGACCCAGTACTTC | CASSFETGGTETQYF
TRBJ1-1 | TRBD1 | few | TRBV12-3/TRBV12-4 | TGTGCCAGCAGTCCCCCCGGACAGGGCGGCACTGAAGCTTTCTTT | CASSPPGQGGTEAFF
TRBJ2-5 | - | - | TRBV11-2 | TGTGCCAGCAGCTATTCCGGGAGACAAGAGACCCAGTACTTC | CASSYSGRQETQYF
TRBJ2-2 | - | many | TRBV7-9 | TGTGCCAGCAGCTTAGACATGGGCACCGGGGAGCTGTTTTTT | CASSLDMGTGELFF
TRBJ1-1 | - | - | TRBV7-2 | TGTGCCAGCAGCTTACCGACAACAGTCAACACTGAAGCTTTCTTT | CASSLPTTVNTEAFF